The present entry profiles one T cell receptor (beta chain) with its context. Use of 60 Vbeta and 13 Jbeta primers characterized the PCR. Profiling relied on immunoSEQ multiplex PCR, and the TCRdb table lists in-frame clones only, not all of them. This sample has approximately 100,000 clones, with 76% found just once. Despite likely unrecorded immune exposures, the donors were nominally healthy at the time of sampling. CDR3 length: 15 amino acids. Trimming removed 2 bases from V and 0 bases from J; junction bases left unmatched: 3. The V gene's germline CDR1 is SEHNR and CDR2 FQNEAQ (reference sequence). The data are from a study of cytomegalovirus exposure and HLA in healthy donors.

V usage is TRBV7-9 and J usage is TRBJ1-1, with 7 bases lining up with TRBD1. Sequencing was carried out using PBMCs. This clonotype originated in a woman in her thirties or forties in good health and CMV-seropositive. CDR3 bases: TGTGCCAGCAGCTTATCAGGGGGATTGAACACTGAAGCTTTCTTT. Its protein is CASSLSGGLNTEAFF.